This TCR beta chain was captured by sequencing in a study of cytomegalovirus exposure and HLA in healthy donors. About the study: Earlier sequencing of about 179 million T cells yielded roughly 100 million unique TCR beta sequences. Whole-study results and caveats: Other equally common chains were less clonally expanded than HLA-associated TCR beta chains, a later analysis showed. Listed as cytomegalovirus-associated were 170 or so TCR beta chains. In an earlier analysis, about 90% or about 30%: the productive usage of most TCR beta V segments.

The CDR3 is 14 residues long. Germline CDR1 and CDR2: SGHRS and YFSETQ. V shed 7 bases, J shed 1 base, and the junction held 4 bases outside the gene matches. Of note for this clone: Its antigen is unknown.

PCR was performed using 60 Vbeta and 13 Jbeta primers. Method: immunoSEQ multiplex PCR; TCRdb's copy keeps in-frame clones and lacks some. This sample has around 170,000 clones, with 80% found just once. The source of this sequence is a man between 40 and 49 years old in good health and CMV-seronegative. V usage is TRBV5-1 and J usage is TRBJ1-1; 10 bases line up with TRBD1. What was sequenced was PBMCs. CDR3 region: CASCRDRGNTEAFF. The DNA of the CDR3 is TGCGCCAGCTGTCGGGACAGGGGGAACACTGAAGCTTTCTTT. Full variable domain (outside the CDR3, taken from reference TRBV5-1 and TRBJ1-1): KAGVTQTPRYLIKTRGQQVTLSCSPISGHRSVSWYQQTPGQGLQFLFEYFSETQRNKGNFPGRFSGRQFSNSRSEMNVSTLELGDSALYLCASCRDRGNTEAFFGQGTRLTVV.